Shown below are 17 T cell receptor beta chains from a single sample sequenced in a study of high-grade serous ovarian cancer treatment subgroups. Clones were sequenced by immunoSEQ multiplex PCR, and TCRdb holds only the in-frame ones, with some missing. Here the sample spans just over 35,000 clones, 75% to 85% being singletons. Tumor tissue was taken before any definitive surgery or chemotherapy was given. The sequencing sample was made of tumor tissue. The origin of the receptors is a human donor with high-grade serous ovarian cancer.

This clone occurred once. CDR3 loop: CASSLAGGGQPQHF. The DNA for the CDR3 is TGTGCCAGCAGCTTAGCAGGAGGTGGACAGCCCCAGCATTTT. The chain uses TRBV7-2 and TRBJ1-5; no clear D. Germline values: CDR1 SGHTA, CDR2 FQGNSA. The germline V and J ends were trimmed by 0 bases and 7 bases, with 10 bases remaining between them. The CDR3 contains 14 residues.

This chain connects TRBV30 to TRBJ2-1; 12 bases are a match to TRBD2. The V gene's germline CDR1 is GTSNPN and CDR2 SVGIG (reference sequence). The J segment lost 4 bases and the V segment lost 2 bases, leaving 6 bases of the junction unmatched. The CDR3 extends over 16 amino acids. CDR3 region: CAWSLFGLAGYNEQFF. CDR3 DNA: TGTGCCTGGAGTTTATTCGGACTAGCGGGATACAATGAGCAGTTCTTC.

This clone was observed once. The chain recombines TRBV28 with TRBJ2-1, with TRBD2 identical over 7 bases. This CDR3 is 16 amino acids long. Germline V lookup: CDR1 MDHEN, CDR2 SYDVKM. Trimming removed 6 bases from V and 5 bases from J; junction bases left unmatched: 13. CDR3 sequence: CASRTLWEGFDNEQFF. DNA for the CDR3: TGTGCCAGCAGGACGCTTTGGGAGGGATTCGACAATGAGCAGTTCTTC.

This clone was recorded once. This sequence joins TRBV27 and TRBJ1-5, with TRBD1 matching over 8 bases. The CDR3 runs 13 residues. Germline V gene data show CDR1 as MNHEY and CDR2 as SMNVEV (reference sequence). V was pared by 6 bases and J by 4 bases, with 2 bases of the junction left unmatched. The CDR3 region is CASSGQGNQPQHF. The CDR3 DNA follows: TGTGCCAGCAGCGGACAGGGAAATCAGCCCCAGCATTTT.

The V gene is TRBV11-2, the J gene TRBJ1-1, with D possibly TRBD1 on 5 matching bases. Germline V lookup: CDR1 SGHAT, CDR2 FQNNGV. Trimming cost V 2 bases and J 1 base, with 14 bases left between them. This CDR3 is 16 amino acids long. CDR3 residues: CASSLTYRHSNTEAFF. The CDR3 DNA is TGTGCCAGCAGCTTAACCTACAGGCACTCGAACACTGAAGCTTTCTTT.

The V call is TRBV29-1, the J call TRBJ1-5; 9 bases map to TRBD1. CDR1 and CDR2 from the germline V gene are SQVTM and ANQGSEA. There are 15 residues in the CDR3. The V segment lost 4 bases and the J segment 3 bases; nucleotides outside the gene matches: 7. The CDR3 is CSVAEGTGSNQPQHF. CDR3 in DNA: TGCAGCGTTGCCGAAGGGACAGGGTCCAATCAGCCCCAGCATTTT.

This clone turned up a few times. The gene calls are TRBV29-1 and TRBJ2-1; D remains unclear. V dropped 0 bases and J dropped 5 bases, with 14 bases sitting between them. The CDR3 is made up of 15 amino acids. CDR1 is SQVTM and CDR2 is ANQGSEA in the germline V gene. Here the CDR3 DNA reads TGCAGCGTTGAAGATAACAAGGAGTTGGACAATGAGCAGTTCTTC. Its translation is CSVEDNKELDNEQFF.

This clone occurred once. The chain employs TRBV7-8 and TRBJ1-5; D is ambiguous. The CDR3 has 15 residues. V lost 5 bases and J 1 base, leaving 12 bases between the germline ends. CDR1 is SGHVS, CDR2 FQNEAQ, per germline. CDR3 bases: TGTGCCAGCAGCCCACACGGTAGGAGCAATCAGCCCCAGCATTTT. Its protein is CASSPHGRSNQPQHF.

In its sample, this clone was seen a few times. The chain links TRBV29-1 to TRBJ1-1, with D perhaps matching TRBD1 (6 bases). This CDR3 region has 11 residues. The germline V gene has CDR1 SQVTM and CDR2 ANQGSEA. CDR3 bases: TGCAGTACAGGGTCCGTCACTGAAGCTTTCTTT. Residues: CSTGSVTEAFF.

This chain connects TRBV9 to TRBJ1-4; D not certain. The CDR3 is 13 residues long. From germline, CDR1 is SGDLS and CDR2 YYNGEE. Trimming stripped 5 bases from V and 4 bases from J, with 9 bases between. Written as DNA, the CDR3 is TGTGCCAGCAGTATAGGGAGTAATGAAAAACTGTTTTTT. Amino acids: CASSIGSNEKLFF.

The chain joins TRBV4-1 to TRBJ1-1, with TRBD1 as a possible D gene (5 bases). Germline V CDR1 and CDR2: MGHRA, YSYEKL. The V gene lost 1 base and the J gene lost 1 base, with 13 bases spanning the gap. The CDR3 runs 16 residues. In nucleotides, the CDR3 is TGCGCCAGCAGCCAAGTTGGGGGTTGGGGGAACACTGAAGCTTTCTTT. The encoded protein is CASSQVGGWGNTEAFF.

V usage is TRBV19 and J usage is TRBJ2-1; D possibly corresponds to TRBD2 (6 bases). With 5 bases removed from V and 4 bases from J, the gap between germline ends came to 15 bases. The CDR3 sequence is 15 residues long. Looked up from germline, CDR1 is LNHDA and CDR2 is SQIVND (reference sequence). The DNA for the CDR3 is TGTGCCAGTAGTTTAGCGGACCTAAGGTACAATGAGCAGTTCTTC. It encodes CASSLADLRYNEQFF.

The V and J genes are TRBV10-2 and TRBJ2-7, with D unresolved. V lost 2 bases to trimming and J lost 2 bases, with 7 bases between them. The CDR3 consists of 13 residues. The germline V gene encodes CDR1 WSHSY and CDR2 SAAADI. The CDR3 DNA reads TGCGCCAGCAGTGAGGTCACCGCCTACGAGCAGTACTTC. This translates into CASSEVTAYEQYF.

The V gene is TRBV6-5, the J gene TRBJ1-5; tentatively, D is TRBD1 (5 bases). The V end was cut by 6 bases, the J end by 1 base, with 13 bases between. Germline assignment: CDR1 MNHEY and CDR2 SVGAGI. The CDR3 runs to 15 residues. The CDR3 DNA is TGTGCCAGCAGCCCGGCGGGGGGGAGCAATCAGCCCCAGCATTTT. It codes for CASSPAGGSNQPQHF.

The V call is TRBV4-1, the J call TRBJ2-7, with 11 positions matching TRBD2. V was clipped by 2 bases and J by 4 bases; unmatched bases: 7. The CDR3 has 16 amino acids. Germline CDR1 is MGHRA and CDR2 is YSYEKL. Here the CDR3 DNA reads TGCGCCAGCAGCCAAACCGAGGGACTAGCGGAATACGAGCAGTACTTC. Protein product: CASSQTEGLAEYEQYF.

The chain links TRBV15 to TRBJ1-5; D not certain. V dropped 8 bases and J dropped 2 bases, with 22 bases sitting between them. The germline V gene encodes CDR1 LNHNV and CDR2 YYDKDF (reference sequence). The CDR3 contains 17 residues. The CDR3 bases are TGTGCCACCTCCAAAAGGGAACCTTCTTATCGCAATCAGCCCCAGCATTTT. Translating gives CATSKREPSYRNQPQHF.

This clone was observed a few times. This rearrangement joins TRBV9 to TRBJ1-2; D possibly corresponds to TRBD1 (6 bases). V lost 3 bases and J 2 bases, leaving 8 bases between the germline ends. The CDR3 is 13 amino acids. CDR1 and CDR2 from the germline V gene are SGDLS and YYNGEE. CDR3 bases: TGTGCCAGCAGCGCCCAGGGGAACTATGGCTACACCTTC. It translates to CASSAQGNYGYTF.